One and the same sample provided the 25 T cell receptor beta chains below, sequenced in a study of blood T cell repertoires in COVID-19. Sequencing was performed with immunoSEQ multiplex PCR; in TCRdb, only in-frame clones are kept and a portion is missing. Here the sample spans about 140,000 clones, 70% to 85% being singletons. The sample taken for sequencing was peripheral blood. The receptor source for this set is a man in his 60s with acute or convalescent COVID-19.

The chain couples TRBV15 to TRBJ2-7, with 7 bases identical to TRBD1. This CDR3 contains 14 residues. J was trimmed by 4 bases and V by 5 bases; bases with no gene match: 8. Per germline, CDR1 LNHNV and CDR2 YYDKDF (reference sequence). The CDR3 sequence is CATSGTEFPYEQYF. CDR3 sequence (DNA): TGTGCCACCAGCGGGACAGAATTCCCGTACGAGCAGTACTTC.

V usage is TRBV30 and J usage is TRBJ2-3, with 7 positions matching TRBD2. The CDR3 totals 13 residues. Trimming took 5 bases from V and 2 from J; bases not matched to a gene: 4. The germline V gene has CDR1 GTSNPN and CDR2 SVGIG (reference sequence). The CDR3 DNA sequence: TGTGCCTGGGGGACTACCTCCACAGATACGCAGTATTTT. Its translation: CAWGTTSTDTQYF.

The rearrangement links TRBV7-6 to TRBJ1-2; 7 positions match TRBD1. CDR1 and CDR2 from the germline V gene are SGHVS and FNYEAQ. Trimming took 2 bases from V and 5 from J; bases not matched to a gene: 11. The CDR3 runs to 16 residues. CDR3 sequence (DNA): TGTGCCAGCAGCTTATTTGAAGGACAGGACGAGTATGGCTACACCTTC. The encoded protein is CASSLFEGQDEYGYTF.

This chain connects TRBV18 to TRBJ2-7, with no clear D. The ends were cut back, 3 bases at V and 1 base at J, with 13 bases in the middle. From germline, CDR1 is KGHSH and CDR2 LQKENI. The CDR3 is 15 residues long. CDR3 region: CASSPNPPGSYEQYF. CDR3 DNA sequence: TGTGCCAGCTCACCGAACCCCCCAGGATCCTACGAGCAGTACTTC.

This chain links TRBV5-1 with TRBJ1-1; D is uncertain. CDR3 length: 14 amino acids. Germline CDR1 SGHRS, CDR2 YFSETQ. V was shortened by 6 bases and J by 0 bases, with 12 bases between the two germline ends. CDR3 sequence (DNA): TGCGCCAGCACTTGGTCAGGCATGAACACTGAAGCTTTCTTT. Its translation: CASTWSGMNTEAFF.

J is TRBJ2-1 and V is TRBV19; TRBD1 agrees at 8 bases. Germline lookup yields CDR1 LNHDA and CDR2 SQIVND (reference sequence). V was clipped by 5 bases and J by 4 bases; unmatched bases: 7. The CDR3 runs 15 residues. CDR3 coding DNA: TGTGCCAGTAGTCGTAAGGACAGGGATTACAATGAGCAGTTCTTC. Protein: CASSRKDRDYNEQFF.

This chain connects TRBV5-1 to TRBJ1-1; TRBD1 matches at 9 bases. Trimming cost V 2 bases and J 1 base; bases outside gene matches: 3. Germline V CDR1 and CDR2: SGHRS, YFSETQ. The CDR3 loop spans 15 amino acids. The CDR3 region has the DNA TGCGCCAGCAGCTTTCTGGGACAGGGGAACACTGAAGCTTTCTTT. Translation gives CASSFLGQGNTEAFF.

This clone occurred a few times. The gene calls are TRBV5-1 and TRBJ2-4; the match to TRBD1 covers 7 bases. Germline V gives CDR1 SGHRS, CDR2 YFSETQ. The CDR3 is made up of 13 amino acids. J was trimmed by 8 bases and V by 2 bases; bases with no gene match: 4. The CDR3 coding sequence is TGCGCCAGCAGCTTCAGTGACAGGGACATTCAGTACTTC. Encoded protein: CASSFSDRDIQYF.

This chain links TRBV5-1 with TRBJ2-1, with TRBD2 matching over 9 bases. V shed 1 base and J 1 base; nucleotides not matched to a gene: 6. The CDR3 spans 17 residues. Germline V gene data show CDR1 as SGHRS and CDR2 as YFSETQ. The CDR3, as DNA: TGCGCCAGCAGCTTGTCCCTAGCGGGAAGGTCCTACAATGAGCAGTTCTTC. Translation: CASSLSLAGRSYNEQFF.

This sequence joins TRBV6-6 and TRBJ2-4, with 8 bases lining up with TRBD2. Germline values: CDR1 MNHNY, CDR2 SVGAGI (reference sequence). The CDR3 is made up of 15 amino acids. V shed 5 bases and J 4 bases; nucleotides not matched to a gene: 7. The CDR3: CASSDPSGGKNIQYF. Here the CDR3 DNA reads TGTGCCAGCAGTGACCCGTCGGGGGGGAAAAACATTCAGTACTTC.

Only a few counts were recorded for this clone. The chain uses TRBV27 and TRBJ2-7, with 9 bases that match TRBD2. From germline, CDR1 is MNHEY and CDR2 SMNVEV (reference sequence). V lost 2 bases and J lost 4; bases outside the gene matches: 6. The CDR3 is 15 amino acids. In DNA form, the CDR3 reads TGTGCCAGCAGTTTAGTGGCGGGAGGGGGGTACGAGCAGTACTTC. This sequence encodes CASSLVAGGGYEQYF.

CDR3 region: CASSRGGPYEQYF. The CDR3 DNA sequence: TGTGCCAGCAGCCGGGGTGGTCCCTACGAGCAGTACTTC. The chain uses TRBV27 and TRBJ2-7; tentatively, D is TRBD2 (5 bases). The ends were cut back, 6 bases at V and 2 bases at J, with 11 bases in the middle. Looked up from germline, CDR1 is MNHEY and CDR2 is SMNVEV (reference sequence). The CDR3 is 13 amino acids.

This clone appeared a single time. One junction end disagrees with the germline gene, perhaps due to a read error. The chain joins TRBV6-5 to TRBJ1-1; D uncertain. The germline gives CDR1 MNHEY, CDR2 SVGAGI. The CDR3 spans 11 residues. The DNA for the CDR3 is TGTGCCAGCAGCGGGCGGACTGAGGCTTTCTTT. It codes for CASSGRTEAFF.

The chain has TRBV9 and TRBJ2-5; 13 bases line up with TRBD2. CDR3 length: 17 amino acids. The V and J ends lost 0 bases and 2 bases, in that order; junction bases with no gene match: 4. The V gene's germline CDR1 is SGDLS and CDR2 YYNGEE. CDR3 DNA: TGTGCCAGCAGCGTAGCATTGGGACTAGCGGGGCAAGAGACCCAGTACTTC. This sequence encodes CASSVALGLAGQETQYF.

The rearrangement links TRBV18 to TRBJ2-2; 11 bases are a match to TRBD1. CDR1 is KGHSH and CDR2 is LQKENI in the germline V gene. This CDR3 contains 17 residues. V was clipped by 2 bases and J by 5 bases; unmatched bases: 7. The CDR3 sequence: CASSPTRTGGRTGELFF. The CDR3 DNA reads as TGTGCCAGCTCACCAACCCGGACAGGGGGCCGGACCGGGGAGCTGTTTTTT.

This chain links TRBV6-5 with TRBJ1-4; 7 bases align to TRBD1. Trimming cost V 6 bases and J 6 bases; bases outside gene matches: 10. The CDR3 spans 15 residues. Germline values: CDR1 MNHEY, CDR2 SVGAGI. The CDR3 sequence is CASSPDRVGDEKLFF. CDR3 DNA: TGTGCCAGCAGCCCCGACAGGGTAGGGGATGAAAAACTGTTTTTT.

The V and J genes are TRBV19 and TRBJ2-1, with TRBD1 identical over 11 bases. Germline CDR1 is LNHDA and CDR2 is SQIVND (reference sequence). Trimming took 5 bases from V and 7 from J; bases not matched to a gene: 10. The CDR3 is 16 residues long. CDR3 bases: TGTGCCAGTAGTGTAACCGGGACAGGGGGTCGGAATGAGCAGTTCTTC. This codes for CASSVTGTGGRNEQFF.

V is TRBV6-2 or TRBV6-3 and J is TRBJ1-1; 7 bases align to TRBD1. Germline CDR1 is MNHEY and CDR2 is SVGEGT. CDR3 size: 15 residues. Trimming cost V 4 bases and J 1 base; bases outside gene matches: 6. CDR3 nucleotide sequence: TGTGCCAGCAGTTGGACAGGATCGACGAACACTGAAGCTTTCTTT. Translation: CASSWTGSTNTEAFF.

This clone is a singleton in its sample. The V call is TRBV29-1, the J call TRBJ2-7, with D perhaps TRBD2 (6 bases). V dropped 7 bases and J dropped 4 bases, with 14 bases sitting between them. This CDR3 has 12 amino acids. The germline gives CDR1 SQVTM, CDR2 ANQGSEA. The CDR3 coding sequence is TGCAGCGCCCGGGACGCGGGGTACGAGCAGTACTTC. Amino acids: CSARDAGYEQYF.

V usage is TRBV5-1 and J usage is TRBJ2-7, with 8 nucleotides matching TRBD1. V shed 0 bases, J shed 5 bases, and the junction held 4 bases outside the gene matches. CDR3 size: 14 residues. Looked up from germline, CDR1 is SGHRS and CDR2 is YFSETQ. DNA for the CDR3: TGCGCCAGCAGCTTGGCAGGACAGGGTCACGAGCAGTACTTC. It is translated as CASSLAGQGHEQYF.

CDR3 sequence reads: CASSRSKGQGQSPLHF. CDR3 in DNA: TGTGCCAGCAGTCGAAGTAAGGGACAGGGGCAATCACCCCTCCACTTT. The chain employs TRBV6-6 and TRBJ1-6; 10 nucleotides line up with TRBD1. CDR3 size: 16 residues. In germline, CDR1 is MNHNY, CDR2 SVGAGI (reference sequence). J lost 10 bases, V lost 5 bases, and 11 bases had no gene match.

The V and J genes are TRBV3-1 (or the pseudogene TRBV3-2) and TRBJ2-5; D might be TRBD2 (6 bases). Germline V gene sequence: CDR1 LGHDT, CDR2 YNNKEL (reference sequence). This CDR3 comprises 14 residues. Trimming took 1 base from V and 5 from J, leaving 11 bases between them. The CDR3 reads CASSQATGGETQYF. CDR3 nucleotides: TGTGCCAGCAGCCAAGCAACCGGAGGGGAGACCCAGTACTTC.

This clone was counted a few times. This chain links TRBV7-2 with TRBJ2-2; TRBD2 matches at 7 bases. The CDR3 contains 14 residues. From germline, CDR1 is SGHTA and CDR2 FQGNSA. The J segment lost 4 bases and the V segment lost 4 bases, leaving 3 bases of the junction unmatched. This chain's CDR3 is CASSSGLLTGELFF. The CDR3, as DNA: TGTGCCAGCAGCTCGGGACTACTCACCGGGGAGCTGTTTTTT.

With respect to this clone: The identical CDR3 is also encoded by other nucleotide sequences in the sample. This chain joins TRBV6-5 and TRBJ1-1, with TRBD1 matching over 7 bases. V was pared by 5 bases and J by 4 bases, with 1 base of the junction left unmatched. The CDR3 spans 12 residues. Germline CDR1 MNHEY, CDR2 SVGAGI. The CDR3 DNA is TGTGCCAGCAGTCCAGGGGGCACTGAAGCTTTCTTT. It is translated as CASSPGGTEAFF.

The chain has TRBV5-4 and TRBJ2-2; a possible D gene is TRBD2 (5 bases). Germline V gives CDR1 SGHNT, CDR2 YYREEE (reference sequence). V was cut by 1 base and J by 6 bases, with 13 bases left in between. CDR3 length: 15 amino acids. The CDR3 sequence: CASSLSRVGAGELFF. CDR3 DNA sequence: TGTGCCAGCAGCTTGTCGAGGGTCGGCGCCGGGGAGCTGTTTTTT. The entire variable domain, with the rest obtained from reference TRBV5-4 and TRBJ2-2, is as follows: ETGVTQSPTHLIKTRGQQVTLRCSSQSGHNTVSWYQQALGQGPQFIFQYYREEENGRGNFPPRFSGLQFPNYSSELNVNALELDDSALYLCASSLSRVGAGELFFGEGSRLTVL.